A selection of T cell receptor beta chains follows, all from one sample in a study of cytotoxic CD8 clonotypes in ibrutinib-treated CLL. Method: immunoSEQ multiplex PCR; TCRdb's copy keeps in-frame clones and lacks some. Among tens of thousands of clones listed, approximately 48% were seen once. The source material was PBMCs, sampled before ibrutinib treatment. Receptors were obtained from a human donor with chronic lymphocytic leukemia. Each CDR3 is given with its conserved first and last residue. A D gene is named only where the DNA matches it firmly. The size of a clone is reported for some rows only, either as once, few or many, or as a class for expanded clones.

TRBV6-5	NA	TRBD1	TRBJ1-6	TGTGCCAGCAGGGGACAGGGGGATAATTCACCCCTCCACTTT	CASRGQGDNSPLHF
TRBV7-9	few	NA	TRBJ1-1	TGTGCCACCTCCCTGGGCACTGAAGCTTTCTTT	CATSLGTEAFF
TRBV5-1	few	NA	TRBJ2-1	TGCGCCAGCAGCTTGGAGGGCGGGGCGAGCTCCTACAATGAGCAGTTCTTC	CASSLEGGASSYNEQFF
TRBV19	NA	NA	TRBJ2-2	TGTGCCAGTAGAGCTACCGGGGAGCTGTTTTTT	CASRATGELFF
TRBV7-9	NA	NA	TRBJ1-3	TGTGCCAGCAGCTATAAGGCTTCTGGAAACACCATATATTTT	CASSYKASGNTIYF
TRBV4-2	NA	NA	TRBJ2-7	TGTGCCAGCAGCCAAGTCCATGGGGGCAGGGACGTGCCCTACGAGCAGTACTTC	CASSQVHGGRDVPYEQYF
TRBV5-1	NA	TRBD2	TRBJ2-5	TGCGCCAGCAGCAGGCGGGGGAACCAAGAGACCCAGTACTTC	CASSRRGNQETQYF
TRBV7-8	NA	TRBD1	TRBJ1-4	TGTGCCAGCAGCTTAGGGTATCAGGGGGCAGGCGAAAAACTGTTTTTT	CASSLGYQGAGEKLFF
TRBV7-3	NA	TRBD2	TRBJ2-1	TGTGCCAGCAGCGTCGGGAGCGGGGGCAATGAGCAGTTCTTC	CASSVGSGGNEQFF
TRBV6-5	NA	NA	TRBJ1-5	TGTGCCAGCAGTCAAGGGACGGTGAATCAGCCCCAGCATTTT	CASSQGTVNQPQHF
TRBV9	few	TRBD2	TRBJ2-5	TGTGCCAGCAGCGTTCAGGGAGGGGAGACCCAGTACTTC	CASSVQGGETQYF
TRBV5-6	NA	NA	TRBJ1-1	TGTGCCAGCAGCCTCACAGGCGGGACTGAAGCTTTCTTT	CASSLTGGTEAFF
TRBV11-2	NA	NA	TRBJ2-3	TGTGCCAGCAGCTTTGGACCTCAGGATACGCAGTATTTT	CASSFGPQDTQYF
TRBV19	NA	NA	TRBJ2-2	TGTGCCAGTAGTCCCCGGGTAGCCCCCCACACCGGGGAGCTGTTTTTT	CASSPRVAPHTGELFF
TRBV4-1	NA	NA	TRBJ1-2	TGCGCCAGCAGCCAAGCGCAGGGTGGCTCCTATGGCTACACCTTC	CASSQAQGGSYGYTF
TRBV29-1	NA	NA	TRBJ1-1	TGCAGCGTTGCAGTCGTTGCAGGGGAGTATGCTTTCTTT	CSVAVVAGEYAFF
TRBV6-6	NA	NA	TRBJ2-7	TGTGCCAGCAGTTACTCGACGTGGCAGGGCCCCTACGAGCAGTACTTC	CASSYSTWQGPYEQYF
TRBV7-3	few	NA	TRBJ2-2	TGTGCCAGCAGCTTGAATTCCCTTTCGAACACCGGGGAGCTGTTTTTT	CASSLNSLSNTGELFF
TRBV27	many	NA	TRBJ1-2	TGTGCCAGCAGTCTCGGACCGATCAAATATGGCTACACCTTC	CASSLGPIKYGYTF
TRBV5-4	NA	NA	TRBJ2-7	TGTGCCAGCAGCTCTGGGAACCCGCCCTACGAGCAGTACTTC	CASSSGNPPYEQYF
TRBV6-5	NA	TRBD1	TRBJ1-2	TGTGCCAGCGGGATCCAGGGGGGCTATGGCTACACCTTC	CASGIQGGYGYTF
TRBV14	NA	TRBD2	TRBJ2-3	TGTGCCAGCAGCCAAGCGTATGGCGGGGGGGACACAGATACGCAGTATTTT	CASSQAYGGGDTDTQYF
TRBV5-4	NA	NA	TRBJ1-4	TGTGCCAGCAGCGAGGGGCCAGAGGGAAAACTGTTTTTT	CASSEGPEGKLFF
TRBV29-1	NA	NA	TRBJ1-1	TGCAGCGTTGCATCGACGAACACTGAAGCTTTCTTT	CSVASTNTEAFF
TRBV10-2	NA	NA	TRBJ2-7	TGCGCCAGCAGTGCCGACTATCGACTCTACGAGCAGTACTTC	CASSADYRLYEQYF
TRBV29-1	NA	NA	TRBJ1-5	TGCAGCGTTGGGACAGTAGAGGATCAGCCCCAGCATTTT	CSVGTVEDQPQHF
TRBV5-1	NA	TRBD2	TRBJ2-7	TGCGCCAGCAGCCCCGCGGGCAGACTAGCGGGGGAGGGCGAGCAGTACTTC	CASSPAGRLAGEGEQYF
TRBV7-9	medium-sized	NA	TRBJ1-1	TGTGCCAGCAGCTTAGAAGCGAGCAGGGGAGCTTTCTTT	CASSLEASRGAFF
TRBV13	NA	TRBD1	TRBJ1-2	TGTGCCAGCAGCTTAGTGGCCCCGACAGGGGGACGGGACTATGGCTACACCTTC	CASSLVAPTGGRDYGYTF
TRBV29-1	NA	TRBD2	TRBJ2-2	TGCAGCGTCCAGCGGGGGCAGGGGGAGCTGTTTTTT	CSVQRGQGELFF
TRBV11-3	NA	NA	TRBJ2-1	TGTGCCAGCAGCCGACCAGGGCTCCCGTACAATGAGCAGTTCTTC	CASSRPGLPYNEQFF
TRBV27	NA	NA	TRBJ2-7	TGTGCCAGCGGAGTGGGGATATCCTACGAGCAGTACTTC	CASGVGISYEQYF
TRBV4-2	NA	NA	TRBJ2-7	TGTGCCAGCAGCCATGTTCCCGACGGGTCTAGCTACGAGCAGTACTTC	CASSHVPDGSSYEQYF
TRBV5-1	NA	NA	TRBJ1-1	TGCGCCAGCAGCTTGGATTGGGGAGGTGGCACTGAAGCTTTCTTT	CASSLDWGGGTEAFF
TRBV2	NA	TRBD1	TRBJ1-4	TGTGCCAGCAGTGAAACGGGACAGGGGAGACTGTTTTTT	CASSETGQGRLFF
TRBV5-1	NA	NA	TRBJ1-6	TGCGCCAGCAGCTTAGGGACACAAATTGGGATTTCACCCCTCCACTTT	CASSLGTQIGISPLHF
TRBV6-6	few	TRBD1	TRBJ1-2	TGTGCCAGCAGTCACGGGACAGGGAAATATGGCTACACCTTC	CASSHGTGKYGYTF
TRBV28	few	TRBD1	TRBJ2-7	TGTGCCAGCAGTTCCGGACAGGGCTACGAGCAGTACTTC	CASSSGQGYEQYF
TRBV11-2	NA	TRBD1	TRBJ1-5	TGTGCCAGCAGCCTAGGACAGGGCGGGTATTTGAGCAATCAGCCCCAGCATTTT	CASSLGQGGYLSNQPQHF
TRBV6-5	NA	TRBD1	TRBJ1-3	TGTGCCACACACCAGGGGGAGGTTGGATACACCATATATTTT	CATHQGEVGYTIYF
TRBV9	NA	TRBD1	TRBJ1-4	TGTGCCAGCAGCACTCCGCAGGGGGGCAATGAAAAACTGTTTTTT	CASSTPQGGNEKLFF
TRBV4-1	NA	NA	TRBJ2-3	TGCGCCAGCAGCCCACCCGCCCCGCACACAGATACGCAGTATTTT	CASSPPAPHTDTQYF
TRBV7-9	NA	TRBD1	TRBJ1-5	TGTGCCAGCAGCTTAAGAGCAGGGGGCGGGGGGCCCCAGCATTTT	CASSLRAGGGGPQHF
TRBV28	NA	TRBD1	TRBJ1-4	TGTGCCAGCAGAACCCCGGGACAGGGGGCGCGTGGTGAAAAACTGTTTTTT	CASRTPGQGARGEKLFF
TRBV30	NA	TRBD1	TRBJ1-2	TGTGCCTGGGTACAGGGGGCGAACTATGGCTACACCTTC	CAWVQGANYGYTF
TRBV2	NA	NA	TRBJ1-2	TGTGCCAGCAGTGAGGGGGACTATGGCTACACCTTC	CASSEGDYGYTF
TRBV7-3	medium-sized	TRBD1	TRBJ2-3	TGTGCCAGCAGCGCGCGGACAGGGCCTAGCACAGATACGCAGTATTTT	CASSARTGPSTDTQYF
TRBV6-5	NA	NA	TRBJ1-2	TGTGCCAGCAGTTACTCGTCACAGTCTTATGGCTACACCTTC	CASSYSSQSYGYTF
TRBV6-1	NA	TRBD2	TRBJ2-2	TGTGCCAGCAGTGAAAACCTTCATCGCATAGCGGGGGGGACCACCGGGGAGCTGTTTTTT	CASSENLHRIAGGTTGELFF
TRBV5-5	NA	NA	TRBJ2-2	TGTGCCAGCACCTGGGACCTGGACACCGGGGAGCTGTTTTTT	CASTWDLDTGELFF
TRBV5-6	NA	NA	TRBJ2-5	TGTGCCAGCAGCTTGCAGGGACACGGCCAAGAGACCCAGTACTTC	CASSLQGHGQETQYF
TRBV18	few	TRBD1	TRBJ1-2	TGTGCCAGCTCACCTGGACAGGATGCCTATGGCTACACCTTC	CASSPGQDAYGYTF
TRBV9	NA	TRBD2	TRBJ2-3	TGTGCCAGCAGCGTCGTTGTGACTAGCGGGGCTCAGTATTTT	CASSVVVTSGAQYF
TRBV5-1	NA	NA	TRBJ2-5	TGCGCCAGCAGCTTGTTTTCCCAGGGCGGTGAGACCCAGTACTTC	CASSLFSQGGETQYF